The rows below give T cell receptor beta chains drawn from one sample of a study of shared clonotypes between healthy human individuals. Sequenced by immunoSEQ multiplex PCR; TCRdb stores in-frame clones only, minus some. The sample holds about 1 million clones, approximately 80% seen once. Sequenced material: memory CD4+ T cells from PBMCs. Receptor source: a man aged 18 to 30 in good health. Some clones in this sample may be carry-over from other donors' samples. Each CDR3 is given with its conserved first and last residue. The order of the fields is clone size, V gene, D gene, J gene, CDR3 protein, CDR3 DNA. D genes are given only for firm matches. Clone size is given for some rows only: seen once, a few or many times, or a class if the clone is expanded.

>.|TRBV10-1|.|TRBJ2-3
CASSAYIGDTQYF
TGCGCCAGCAGTGCCTATATCGGCGATACGCAGTATTTT
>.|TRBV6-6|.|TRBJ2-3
CASSYSSGEVKAQYF
TGTGCCAGCAGTTACTCGAGTGGGGAGGTGAAGGCGCAGTATTTT
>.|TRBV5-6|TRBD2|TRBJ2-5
CASSYSGGTNF
TGTGCCAGCTCCTATTCGGGCGGGACTAACTTC
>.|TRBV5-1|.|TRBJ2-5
CASSFRAGVGQETQYF
TGCGCCAGCAGCTTCCGAGCAGGGGTTGGACAAGAGACCCAGTACTTC
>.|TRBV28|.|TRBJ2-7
CASSLLREQYF
TGTGCCAGCAGTTTATTGCGGGAGCAGTACTTC
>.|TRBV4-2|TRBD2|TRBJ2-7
CASSYGTSGSGSYEQYF
TGTGCCAGCAGCTACGGGACTAGCGGGAGTGGGTCCTACGAGCAGTACTTC
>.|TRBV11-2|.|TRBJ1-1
CASSPGAANTEAFF
TGTGCCAGCAGCCCAGGGGCGGCAAACACTGAAGCTTTCTTT
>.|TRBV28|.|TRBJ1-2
CASSLRGQTNGYTF
TGTGCCAGCAGTTTACGGGGACAAACCAATGGCTACACCTTC
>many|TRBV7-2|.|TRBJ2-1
CASRRALNNEQFF
TGTGCCAGCCGCCGGGCCTTAAACAATGAGCAGTTCTTC
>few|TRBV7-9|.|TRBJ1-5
CASSLVGGDQPQHF
TGTGCCAGCAGCTTAGTGGGAGGGGATCAGCCCCAGCATTTT
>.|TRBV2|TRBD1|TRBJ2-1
CASSESRGQVYNEQFF
TGTGCCAGCAGTGAATCGCGGGGACAGGTTTACAATGAGCAGTTCTTC
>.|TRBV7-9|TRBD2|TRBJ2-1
CASSETLAGEIYNEQFF
TGTGCCAGCAGCGAAACACTAGCGGGAGAGATATACAATGAGCAGTTCTTC
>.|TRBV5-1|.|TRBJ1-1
CASSFQGPVNTEAFF
TGCGCCAGCAGCTTCCAGGGGCCCGTGAACACTGAAGCTTTCTTT
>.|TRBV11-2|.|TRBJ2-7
CASSLLFQDKQYF
TGTGCCAGCAGCCTCCTTTTCCAGGACAAGCAGTACTTC
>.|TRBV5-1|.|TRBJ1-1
CASSLAGGVNTEAFF
TGCGCCAGCAGCTTGGCGGGAGGAGTTAACACTGAAGCTTTCTTT
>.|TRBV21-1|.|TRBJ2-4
CASRGGQDKNIQYF
TGTGCCAGCAGGGGCGGACAGGATAAAAACATTCAGTACTTC
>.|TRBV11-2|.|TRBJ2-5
CASSSTRETQYF
TGTGCCAGCAGCTCAACCCGAGAGACCCAGTACTTC
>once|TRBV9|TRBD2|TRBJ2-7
CASSQGAGADSYEQYF
TGTGCCAGCAGCCAAGGAGCGGGAGCCGACTCCTACGAGCAGTACTTC
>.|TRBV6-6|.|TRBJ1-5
CASSYVGLNQPQHF
TGTGCCAGCAGTTACGTGGGGTTGAATCAGCCCCAGCATTTT
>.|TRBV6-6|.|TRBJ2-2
CASSARTLGAGELFF
TGTGCCAGCAGTGCACGGACCTTAGGGGCCGGGGAGCTGTTTTTT
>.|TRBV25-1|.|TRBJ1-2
CASSEIFGGAGGYTF
TGTGCCAGCAGTGAAATCTTCGGGGGGGCAGGTGGCTACACCTTC
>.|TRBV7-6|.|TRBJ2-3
CASSLGDYGADTQYF
TGTGCCAGCAGCTTAGGAGATTACGGGGCAGATACGCAGTATTTT
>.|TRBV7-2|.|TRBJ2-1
CARVAGNEQFF
TGTGCCAGAGTCGCAGGCAATGAGCAGTTCTTC
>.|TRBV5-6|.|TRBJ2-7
CASSVTYEQYF
TGTGCCAGCAGCGTTACCTACGAGCAGTACTTC
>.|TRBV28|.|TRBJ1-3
CASIGGNTIYF
TGTGCCAGCATCGGAGGAAACACCATATATTTT
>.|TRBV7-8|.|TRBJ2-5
CASSLLVGRSETQYF
TGTGCCAGCAGCTTACTGGTGGGGCGGTCAGAGACCCAGTACTTC
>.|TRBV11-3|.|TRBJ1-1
CASSFEGPPSAFF
TGTGCCAGCAGCTTTGAAGGTCCCCCTTCAGCTTTCTTT
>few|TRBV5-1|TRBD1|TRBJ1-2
CASSSGQPTELRYGYTF
TGCGCCAGCAGCTCGGGACAGCCTACAGAACTTCGGTATGGCTACACCTTC
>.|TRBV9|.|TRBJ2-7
CASSRTLAETYEQYF
TGTGCCAGCAGCCGTACGTTAGCGGAAACCTACGAGCAGTACTTC
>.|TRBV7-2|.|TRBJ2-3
CASSFVTGRTQYF
TGTGCCAGCAGTTTTGTAACAGGGCGGACGCAGTATTTT
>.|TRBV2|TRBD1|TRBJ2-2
CASRVQGAVAGELFF
TGTGCCAGCAGGGTACAGGGGGCAGTCGCCGGGGAGCTGTTTTTT
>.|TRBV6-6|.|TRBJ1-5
CASVGQINQPQHF
TGTGCCAGCGTAGGACAGATTAATCAGCCCCAGCATTTT
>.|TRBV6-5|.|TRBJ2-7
CASTYRTDSTYEQYF
TGTGCCAGCACCTACCGGACAGACAGCACCTACGAGCAGTACTTC
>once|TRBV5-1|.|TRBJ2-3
CASSLGQSTDTQYF
TGCGCCAGCAGCTTGGGACAGAGCACAGATACGCAGTATTTT
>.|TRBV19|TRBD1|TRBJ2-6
CASSTKPGTGPGANVLTF
TGTGCCAGTAGTACGAAGCCCGGGACAGGGCCTGGGGCCAACGTCCTGACTTTC
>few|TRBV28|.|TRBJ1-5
CASSLYGGAEQPQHF
TGTGCCAGCAGTTTATACGGGGGGGCGGAACAGCCCCAGCATTTT
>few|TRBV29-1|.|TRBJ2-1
CSAERGYGRVGDNEQFF
TGCAGCGCCGAGCGAGGTTACGGGCGGGTTGGGGACAATGAGCAGTTCTTC
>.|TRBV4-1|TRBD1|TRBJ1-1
CASSQSGTAIEAFF
TGCGCCAGCAGCCAGTCCGGGACAGCCATAGAAGCTTTCTTT
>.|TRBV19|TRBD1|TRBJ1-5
CASSREGARSNQPQHF
TGTGCCAGTAGTCGGGAGGGGGCCCGGAGCAATCAGCCCCAGCATTTT
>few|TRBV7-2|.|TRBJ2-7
CASSLASGQYSYEQYF
TGTGCCAGCAGCTTAGCTTCAGGGCAATATTCCTACGAGCAGTACTTC
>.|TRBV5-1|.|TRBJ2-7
CASSGTDSDSYEQYF
TGCGCCAGCAGCGGGACGGATTCCGACTCCTACGAGCAGTACTTC
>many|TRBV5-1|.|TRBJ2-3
CASSRGQAGADTQYF
TGCGCCAGCAGCAGGGGACAGGCGGGGGCAGATACGCAGTATTTT
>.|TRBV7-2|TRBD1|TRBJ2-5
CASSQQGSGRETQYF
TGTGCCAGCAGCCAACAGGGGTCAGGGAGAGAGACCCAGTACTTC
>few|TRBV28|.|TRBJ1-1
CASSLSGGDTEAFF
TGTGCCAGCAGTCTTTCGGGTGGGGACACTGAAGCTTTCTTT
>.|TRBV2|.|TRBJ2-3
CATKSGASTDTQYF
TGTGCCACCAAAAGCGGAGCTAGCACAGATACGCAGTATTTT
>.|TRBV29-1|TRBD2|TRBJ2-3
CSVDRAGGGTDTQYF
TGCAGCGTTGATCGGGCGGGAGGAGGAACAGATACGCAGTATTTT